Detailed here is one T cell receptor (beta chain). Its antigen is unknown. These data are taken from a study of CXCR3-negative and CXCR3-positive naive CD8 T cells. 5' RACE with UMI labels generated the TRB cDNA libraries. TCRdb reprocessed the 5' RACE reads, with one entry per CDR3 protein and no DNA. The table counts roughly 29,000 distinct CDR3 sequences; about 10% lies in the top ten. Study findings and constraints: Naive subsets did not differ in surface CD5, and TRB CDR3 properties served to infer TCR strength. Comparison of naive CXCR3-negative and CXCR3-positive cells revealed similar TRBV-TRBJ usage, while memory cells differed. Diversity proved comparably high across both naive subsets and much lower in memory CD8+ cells. The study found CXCR3 expression partially decreased after cryopreservation and ran most assays on fresh PBMCs.

The CDR3 consists of 15 residues. CDR1 is DFQATT, CDR2 SNEGSKA, per germline (reference sequence). The rearrangement joins TRBV20-1 to TRBJ2-1; TCRdb outputs TRBD2, but without DNA this stays unchecked. The sequencing input was memory CD8+ T cells from blood. This sequence originates from a human donor in good health. Some clones in this sample may be carry-over from other donors' samples. CDR3 amino acids: CSALFGLAVYNEQFF.